The rows below give T cell receptor beta chains drawn from one sample of a study of T cell responses to AZD1222 COVID-19 vaccine. This table comes from immunoSEQ multiplex PCR, and its TCRdb copy is limited to in-frame clones, with some not included. The sample lists 150,000 or so clones; about nine tenths were seen once. Sample: peripheral blood, taken on day 0 of AZD1222 vaccination. These receptors were taken from an adult in good health. The CDR3 runs from the conserved cysteine through the conserved F or W. The D gene is left open where the match is weak. Clone size, where shown, is once, few, many, or a class for clones that have expanded.

length: 14; J: TRBJ1-6; size: once; D: -; V: TRBV5-4; DNA: TGTGCCAGCAGCCCAAACCGGGCCGATTCACCCCTCCACTTT; CDR3: CASSPNRADSPLHF
length: 11; J: TRBJ2-3; size: -; D: -; V: TRBV2; DNA: TGTGCCAGTTCGGTGGTAGATACGCAGTATTTT; CDR3: CASSVVDTQYF
length: 16; J: TRBJ1-2; size: -; D: -; V: TRBV4-3; DNA: TGCGCCAGCAGCCAAGATTCGGTCGGGATAGGGCGGGGCTACACCTTC; CDR3: CASSQDSVGIGRGYTF
length: 14; J: TRBJ1-4; size: -; D: -; V: TRBV2; DNA: TGTGCCAGCATTTCGGGTGCAACTAATGAAAAACTGTTTTTT; CDR3: CASISGATNEKLFF
length: 13; J: TRBJ1-3; size: -; D: TRBD1; V: TRBV2; DNA: TGTGCCAGCCGGGACAGCTCTGGAAACACCATATATTTT; CDR3: CASRDSSGNTIYF
length: 14; J: TRBJ1-5; size: -; D: -; V: TRBV18; DNA: TGTGCCAGCTCACCTATCTGGGGCAATCAGCCCCAGCATTTT; CDR3: CASSPIWGNQPQHF
length: 14; J: TRBJ2-5; size: -; D: TRBD2; V: TRBV9; DNA: TGTGCCAGCAGCGTACTTCCGGGGGGGGAGACCCAGTACTTC; CDR3: CASSVLPGGETQYF
length: 14; J: TRBJ1-4; size: -; D: -; V: TRBV18; DNA: TGTGCCAGCTCACCAGGGGGCACTAATGAAAAACTGTTTTTT; CDR3: CASSPGGTNEKLFF
length: 17; J: TRBJ2-3; size: -; D: -; V: TRBV6-4; DNA: TGTGCCAGCGGCCATAATAATCAAAGCTATAGCAATCAGCCCCAGTATTTT; CDR3: CASGHNNQSYSNQPQYF
length: 15; J: TRBJ1-5; size: once; D: -; V: TRBV28; DNA: TGTGCCAGCAGTTCTTACAGGGCGAGCAATCAGCCCCAGCATTTT; CDR3: CASSSYRASNQPQHF
length: 14; J: TRBJ1-1; size: -; D: TRBD1; V: TRBV6-2/TRBV6-3; DNA: TGTGCCAGCAGTTCCCACCGGGACAGGCTGAGGGCTTTCTTT; CDR3: CASSSHRDRLRAFF
length: 13; J: TRBJ1-1; size: -; D: -; V: TRBV19; DNA: TGTGCCAGTAGTATAGCGGAGGCGGCTGAAGCTTTCTTT; CDR3: CASSIAEAAEAFF
length: 15; J: TRBJ1-1; size: -; D: -; V: TRBV6-5; DNA: TGTGCCAGCAGTTACTCGGGGGGGCTGAGGACTGAAGCTTTCTTT; CDR3: CASSYSGGLRTEAFF
length: 13; J: TRBJ2-5; size: -; D: -; V: TRBV5-1; DNA: TGCGCCAGCAGCTTGGGTGTGTTGGAGACCCAGTACTTC; CDR3: CASSLGVLETQYF
length: 15; J: TRBJ2-7; size: -; D: -; V: TRBV18; DNA: TGTGCCAGCTCACCACCCCGGGCGGGGGCGGGAGAGCAGTACTTC; CDR3: CASSPPRAGAGEQYF
length: 14; J: TRBJ1-4; size: -; D: -; V: TRBV9; DNA: TGTGCCAGCAGCGTAGGGGGGGATCGGGAAAAACTGTTTTTT; CDR3: CASSVGGDREKLFF